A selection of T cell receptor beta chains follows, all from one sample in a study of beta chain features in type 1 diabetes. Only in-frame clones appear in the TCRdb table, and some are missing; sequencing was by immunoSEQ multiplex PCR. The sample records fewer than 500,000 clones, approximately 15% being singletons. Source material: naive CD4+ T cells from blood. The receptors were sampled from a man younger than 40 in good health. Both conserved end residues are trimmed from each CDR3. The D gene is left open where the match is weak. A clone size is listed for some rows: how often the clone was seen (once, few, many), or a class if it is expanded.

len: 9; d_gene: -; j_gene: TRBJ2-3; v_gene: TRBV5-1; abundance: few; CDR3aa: ASSEADTQY
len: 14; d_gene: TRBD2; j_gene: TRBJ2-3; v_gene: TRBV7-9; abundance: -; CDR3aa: ASSLGTSRSTDTQY
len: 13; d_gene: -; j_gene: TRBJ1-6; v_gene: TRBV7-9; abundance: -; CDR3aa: ASSLRLDLYSPLH
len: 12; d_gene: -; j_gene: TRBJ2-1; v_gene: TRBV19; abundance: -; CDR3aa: ASSIGDSYNEQF
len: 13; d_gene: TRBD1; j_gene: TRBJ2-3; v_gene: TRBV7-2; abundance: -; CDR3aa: ASSSTGGVADTQY
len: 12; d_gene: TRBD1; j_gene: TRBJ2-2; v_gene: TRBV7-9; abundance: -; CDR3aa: AGLRGPNTGELF
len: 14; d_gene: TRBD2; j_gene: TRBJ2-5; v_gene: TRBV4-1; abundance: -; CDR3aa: ASSRVLASGGETQY
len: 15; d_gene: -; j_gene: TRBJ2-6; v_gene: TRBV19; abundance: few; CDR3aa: AHRGSGLHSGANVLT
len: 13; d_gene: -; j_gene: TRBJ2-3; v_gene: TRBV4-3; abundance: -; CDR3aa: ASSQAGLRGDTQY
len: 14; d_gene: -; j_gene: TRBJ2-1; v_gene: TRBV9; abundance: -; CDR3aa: ASSTGSSSSYNEQF
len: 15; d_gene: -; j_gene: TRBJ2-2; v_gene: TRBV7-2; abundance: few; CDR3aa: ASSSGTRLSNTGELF
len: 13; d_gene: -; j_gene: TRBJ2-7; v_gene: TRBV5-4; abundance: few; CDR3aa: ASSPGGQDKYEQY
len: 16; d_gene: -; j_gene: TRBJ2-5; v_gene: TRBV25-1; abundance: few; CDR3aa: ASRPRGPSRAFAETQY
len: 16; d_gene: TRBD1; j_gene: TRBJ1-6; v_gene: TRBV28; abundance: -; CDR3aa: ASQPGQGGTSYNSPLH
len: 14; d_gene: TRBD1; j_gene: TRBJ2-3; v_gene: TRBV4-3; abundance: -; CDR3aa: ASSQYRGRISDTQY
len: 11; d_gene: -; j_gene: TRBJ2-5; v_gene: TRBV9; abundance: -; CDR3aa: ASSVAAQETQY
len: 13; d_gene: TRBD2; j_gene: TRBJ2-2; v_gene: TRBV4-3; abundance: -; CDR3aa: ASSQSGLHTGELF
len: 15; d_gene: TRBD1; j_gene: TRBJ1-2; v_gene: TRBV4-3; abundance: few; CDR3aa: ASSQDTVQGARYGYT
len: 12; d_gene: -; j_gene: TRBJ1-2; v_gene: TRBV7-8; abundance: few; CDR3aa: ASSSAETQSSYT
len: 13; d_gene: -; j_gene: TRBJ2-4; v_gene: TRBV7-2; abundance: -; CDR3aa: ASSLGYRKENIQY
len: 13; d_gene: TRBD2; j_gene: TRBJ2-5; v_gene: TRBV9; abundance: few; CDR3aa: ASGPGLAGMETQY
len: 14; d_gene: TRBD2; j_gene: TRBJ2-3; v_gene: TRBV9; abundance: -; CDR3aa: ASSVGTSASSDTQY
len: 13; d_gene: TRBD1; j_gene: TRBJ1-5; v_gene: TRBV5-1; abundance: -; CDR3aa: ASSSGQGGNQPQH
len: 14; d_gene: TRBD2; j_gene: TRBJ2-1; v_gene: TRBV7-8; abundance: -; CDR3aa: ASSLRREGSTREQF
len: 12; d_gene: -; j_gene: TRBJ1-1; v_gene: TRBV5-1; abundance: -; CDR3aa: ASSLDRAPGGAF
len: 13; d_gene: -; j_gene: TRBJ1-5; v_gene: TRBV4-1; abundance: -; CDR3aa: ASSRTGQGNQPQH
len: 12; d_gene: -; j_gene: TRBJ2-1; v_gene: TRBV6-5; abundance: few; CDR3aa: ASSMGLTVNEQF
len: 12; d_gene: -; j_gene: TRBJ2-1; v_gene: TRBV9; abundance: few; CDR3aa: ASSATPSYNEQF
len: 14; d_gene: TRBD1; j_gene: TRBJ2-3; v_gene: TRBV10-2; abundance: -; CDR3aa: ASRGWGTGYTDTQY
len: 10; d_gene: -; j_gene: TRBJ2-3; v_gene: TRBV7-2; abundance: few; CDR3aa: ASSSSRGTQY
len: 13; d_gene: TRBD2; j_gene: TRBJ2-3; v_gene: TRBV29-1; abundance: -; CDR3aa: SVEGLAGGTDTQY
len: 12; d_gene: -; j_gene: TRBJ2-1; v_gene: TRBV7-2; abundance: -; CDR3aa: ASSPRGGILEQF
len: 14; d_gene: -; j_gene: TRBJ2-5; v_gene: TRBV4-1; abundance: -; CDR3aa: ASSQDGGEVQETQY
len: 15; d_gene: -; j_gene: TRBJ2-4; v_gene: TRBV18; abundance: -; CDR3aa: ASSPPSPPLAKNIQY
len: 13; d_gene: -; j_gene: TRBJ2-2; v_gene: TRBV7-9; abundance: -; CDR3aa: ASSLWQGYTGELF
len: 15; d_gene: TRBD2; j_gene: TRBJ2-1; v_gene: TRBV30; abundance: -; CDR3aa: AWSAYIGTSGLNEQF
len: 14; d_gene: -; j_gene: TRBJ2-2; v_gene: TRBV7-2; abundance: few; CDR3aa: ASSRDGTTGTGELF
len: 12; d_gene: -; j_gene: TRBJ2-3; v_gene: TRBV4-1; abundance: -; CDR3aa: ASSYPGRTDTQY
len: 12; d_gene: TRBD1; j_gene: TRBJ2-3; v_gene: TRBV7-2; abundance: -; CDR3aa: ASTLGTATDTQY
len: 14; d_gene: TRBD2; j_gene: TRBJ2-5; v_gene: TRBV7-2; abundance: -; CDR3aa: ASRPNLAGGGETQY
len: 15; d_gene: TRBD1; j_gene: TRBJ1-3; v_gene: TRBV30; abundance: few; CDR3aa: AWRGQGRIPSGNTIY
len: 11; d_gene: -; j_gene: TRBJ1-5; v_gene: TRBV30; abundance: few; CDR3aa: AWSVHSNQPQH